This TCR beta chain was observed in a study of shared clonotypes between healthy human individuals. Repertoires were generated with immunoSEQ multiplex PCR, while TCRdb's copy carries only in-frame clones and drops some. The table includes about 680,000 clones, around four fifths detected once. The V gene lost 4 bases and the J gene lost 0 bases, with 17 bases spanning the gap. This CDR3 spans 17 amino acids. Germline lookup yields CDR1 SGHRS and CDR2 YFSETQ. This chain links TRBV5-1 with TRBJ2-4; D may match TRBD1 or TRBD2 (5 bases each). This TCR was sampled from a woman between 25 and 40 years old in good health. Sequenced sample: memory CD4+ T cells sorted from blood. Sample subset: CD45RA-negative fraction. The CDR3: CASSHGDADIAKNIQYF. The CDR3 DNA reads TGCGCCAGCAGCCACGGGGACGCCGATATAGCCAAAAACATTCAGTACTTC.